Below, 9 T cell receptor beta chains from the same sample are listed, as sequenced in a study of blood T cell repertoires in COVID-19. Assay used: immunoSEQ multiplex PCR; TCRdb lists only in-frame clones, some missing. The sample has a few hundred thousand clones, roughly 84% seen once. The specimen was peripheral blood. The source is a woman of 80 years or more with active or convalescent COVID-19.

The rearrangement uses TRBV4-2 and TRBJ1-3; 8 nucleotides line up with TRBD1. Germline V gene sequence: CDR1 LGHNA, CDR2 YNFKEQ. The trim removed 3 bases at V and 0 bases at J, leaving 7 bases unmatched. The CDR3 has 17 amino acids. CDR3 amino acids: CASSQGQAGASGNTIYF. The CDR3 nucleotides are TGTGCCAGCAGCCAGGGACAGGCAGGAGCCTCTGGAAACACCATATATTTT.

The V and J genes are TRBV18 and TRBJ2-1; weak D call: TRBD2 (5 bases). V lost 0 bases to trimming and J lost 1 base, with 7 bases between them. The CDR3 runs to 15 residues. CDR1 is KGHSH, CDR2 LQKENI, per germline. This chain's CDR3 is CASSPPSGSYNEQFF. The CDR3 region has the DNA TGTGCCAGCTCACCACCCAGCGGATCCTACAATGAGCAGTTCTTC. Combining the CDR3 with reference TRBV18 and TRBJ2-1 gives the whole variable domain NAGVMQNPRHLVRRRGQEARLRCSPMKGHSHVYWYRQLPEEGLKFMVYLQKENIIDESGMPKERFSAEFPKEGPSILRIQQVVRGDSAAYFCASSPPSGSYNEQFFGPGTRLTVL.

This clone occurred once. The chain links TRBV30 to TRBJ1-2, with TRBD1 as a possible D gene (5 bases). V was cut by 3 bases and J by 6 bases, with 14 bases left in between. Looked up from germline, CDR1 is GTSNPN and CDR2 is SVGIG (reference sequence). The CDR3 is made up of 13 amino acids. The CDR3 region is CAWRGLIFDGYTF. As DNA, the CDR3 is TGTGCCTGGAGGGGACTGATCTTCGATGGCTACACCTTC.

The rearrangement uses TRBV9 and TRBJ2-1, with 9 bases fitting TRBD1. J was trimmed by 14 bases and V by 3 bases; bases with no gene match: 12. Per germline, CDR1 SGDLS and CDR2 YYNGEE. The CDR3 has 14 residues. The CDR3 is CASSATGTGTGKFF. Here the CDR3 DNA reads TGTGCCAGCAGCGCCACCGGAACCGGGACAGGGAAGTTCTTC.

The chain has TRBV9 and TRBJ1-1; the D gene is possibly TRBD1 (6 bases). This CDR3 region has 13 residues. Germline CDR1 SGDLS, CDR2 YYNGEE. Trimming took off 9 bases at V and 1 base at J, with 13 bases between the two ends. The CDR3 loop reads CATSGGPNTEAFF. CDR3 DNA: TGTGCCACCTCGGGGGGGCCGAACACTGAAGCTTTCTTT.

V is TRBV29-1 and J is TRBJ1-1, with D tentatively TRBD1 (5 bases). V was shortened by 0 bases and J by 5 bases, with 10 bases between the two germline ends. This CDR3 has 13 amino acids. Germline assignment: CDR1 SQVTM and CDR2 ANQGSEA. The CDR3 coding sequence is TGCAGCGTTGAAGAGGGGCGTGCTACTGAAGCTTTCTTT. Its translation is CSVEEGRATEAFF.

The chain recombines TRBV5-8 with TRBJ2-2; possibly TRBD1 for D (6 bases). The germline V gene has CDR1 SGHTS and CDR2 YDEGEE. V gave up 5 bases and J gave up 1 base, with 9 bases separating them. This CDR3 is 14 amino acids long. DNA for the CDR3: TGTGCCAGCAGGACAGGTCGGAACACCGGGGAGCTGTTTTTT. This codes for CASRTGRNTGELFF.

This clone was observed a few times. The rearrangement uses TRBV12-3 or TRBV12-4 and TRBJ1-5; D perhaps matches TRBD1 (5 bases). CDR3 length: 12 residues. V shed 5 bases and J shed 6 bases, with 8 bases lying between them. CDR3 sequence (DNA): TGTGCCAGCAGTCAAGGGGTTCAGCCCCAGCATTTT. This translates into CASSQGVQPQHF.

This clone was counted a few times. V gene TRBV14 combines with J gene TRBJ1-1; maybe TRBD1 (5 bases). The CDR3 runs to 12 residues. Germline CDR1 and CDR2: SGHDN and FVKESK. V was cut by 4 bases and J by 11 bases, with 14 bases left in between. CDR3 sequence reads: CASSPGGGGAFF. The CDR3 DNA follows: TGTGCCAGCAGCCCGGGGGGGGGAGGTGCTTTCTTT.